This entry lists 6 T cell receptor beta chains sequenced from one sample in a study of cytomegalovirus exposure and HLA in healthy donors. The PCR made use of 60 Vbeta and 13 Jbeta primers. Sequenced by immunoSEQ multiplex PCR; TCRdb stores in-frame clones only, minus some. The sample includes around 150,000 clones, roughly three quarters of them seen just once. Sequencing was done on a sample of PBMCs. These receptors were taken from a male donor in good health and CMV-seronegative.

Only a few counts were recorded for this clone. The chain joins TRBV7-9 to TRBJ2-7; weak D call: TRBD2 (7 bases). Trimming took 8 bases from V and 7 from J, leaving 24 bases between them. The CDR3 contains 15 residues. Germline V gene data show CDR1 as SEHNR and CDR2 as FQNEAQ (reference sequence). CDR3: CASARGGAQTEEQYF. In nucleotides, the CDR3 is TGTGCCAGCGCGCGAGGGGGGGCCCAGACGGAAGAGCAGTACTTC.

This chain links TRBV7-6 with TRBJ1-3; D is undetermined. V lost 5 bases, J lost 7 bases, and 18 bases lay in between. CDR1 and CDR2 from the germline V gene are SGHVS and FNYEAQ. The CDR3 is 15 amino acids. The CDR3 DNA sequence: TGTGCCAGCAGCGAGGGCTCAAGTCGGAGGAACACCATATATTTT. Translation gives CASSEGSSRRNTIYF.

CDR3 residues: CASSQRQANEQFF. DNA of the CDR3: TGCGCCAGCAGCCAGCGCCAGGCCAATGAGCAGTTCTTC. The genes are TRBV4-3 and TRBJ2-1; D not certain. CDR3 length equals 13 residues. Germline CDR1 is LGHNA and CDR2 is YSLEER. The V end lost 3 bases, the J end lost 6 bases, and 9 bases lay between the germline ends.

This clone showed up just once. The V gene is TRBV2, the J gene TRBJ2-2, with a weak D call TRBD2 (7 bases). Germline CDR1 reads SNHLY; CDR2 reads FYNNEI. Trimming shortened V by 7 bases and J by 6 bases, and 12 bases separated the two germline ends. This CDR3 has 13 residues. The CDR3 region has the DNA TGTGCCAGCAACTGGGGGGGGCCCGGGGAGCTGTTTTTT. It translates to CASNWGGPGELFF.

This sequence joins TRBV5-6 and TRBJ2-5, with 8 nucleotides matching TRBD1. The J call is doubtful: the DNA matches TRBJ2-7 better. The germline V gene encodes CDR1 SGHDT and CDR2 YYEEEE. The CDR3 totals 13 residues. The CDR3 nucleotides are TGTGCCAGCAGCTTTGCGACAGGGGACGAGCAGTACTTC. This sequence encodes CASSFATGDEQYF.

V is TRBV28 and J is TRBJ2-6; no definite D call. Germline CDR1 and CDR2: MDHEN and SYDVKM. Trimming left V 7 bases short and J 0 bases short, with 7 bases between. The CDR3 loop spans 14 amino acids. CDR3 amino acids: CASTPHSGANVLTF. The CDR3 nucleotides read TGTGCCAGCACCCCCCACTCTGGGGCCAACGTCCTGACTTTC.